This T cell receptor beta chain was observed in a study of cytomegalovirus exposure and HLA in healthy donors. As for the study in general: Drawn from HLA-typed donors, tens of millions of unique TCRs were held in an early data release.

A multiplex PCR was run with 60 Vbeta primers and 13 Jbeta primers. Libraries were prepared by immunoSEQ multiplex PCR; TCRdb keeps only in-frame clonotypes and omits some of them. The profile shows some 150,000 clones, about two thirds of them singletons. V was clipped by 7 bases and J by 4 bases, with 16 bases between them. CDR1 SEHNR and CDR2 FQNEAQ come from the germline V gene (reference sequence). The CDR3 covers 14 residues. The clonotype originates from a woman aged 35 to 49 in good health and CMV-seronegative. The sample consisted of PBMCs. This sequence joins TRBV7-9 and TRBJ1-2; possible D gene TRBD1, 5 bases. CDR3 region: CASTDVGPGYGYTF. The CDR3 DNA follows: TGTGCCAGCACCGACGTGGGGCCGGGCTATGGCTACACCTTC.